The 32 T cell receptor beta chains below were found in one sample sequenced in a study of cytomegalovirus exposure and HLA in healthy donors. PCR used 60 Vbeta primers and 13 Jbeta primers. Produced via immunoSEQ multiplex PCR; TCRdb's table is partial and in-frame only. This table holds some 80,000 clones, 62% found once. The source material was PBMCs. The source of these receptors is a male donor in good health and CMV-seropositive.

This clone showed up just once. The V and J genes are TRBV5-6 and TRBJ2-1; D is uncertain. V lost 7 bases and J lost 9, with 11 bases in between. This CDR3 has 11 amino acids. Germline-derived CDR1 and CDR2 are SGHDT and YYEEEE. The CDR3 DNA reads TGTGCCAGCGGCACAGTAAGTGAGCAGTTCTTC. Protein product: CASGTVSEQFF.

This clone turned up a few times. This rearrangement joins TRBV15 to TRBJ2-7; D is possibly TRBD2 (5 bases). Germline V lookup: CDR1 LNHNV, CDR2 YYDKDF (reference sequence). Trimming pared 4 bases from V and 6 bases from J, leaving 16 bases between. This CDR3 comprises 14 residues. CDR3 DNA: TGTGCCACCAGCACCCGGACTTCCCTAAGCGAGCAGTACTTC. Translating gives CATSTRTSLSEQYF.

The chain has TRBV10-3 and TRBJ1-3; a possible D gene is TRBD1 (5 bases). Trimming pared 11 bases from V and 8 bases from J, leaving 10 bases between. In germline, CDR1 is ENHRY, CDR2 SYGVKD. CDR3 length equals 10 residues. The CDR3 here is CAAWGDTIYF. The DNA of the CDR3 is TGTGCCGCCTGGGGGGACACCATATATTTT.

This rearrangement joins TRBV18 to TRBJ1-1; 7 bases match TRBD1. Germline-derived CDR1 and CDR2 are KGHSH and LQKENI. The CDR3 has 13 amino acids. V shed 4 bases, J shed 7 bases, and the junction held 6 bases outside the gene matches. The CDR3, as DNA: TGTGCCAGCTCACTTAGACAGGGCGTTGAAGCTTTCTTT. Amino acids: CASSLRQGVEAFF.

The rearrangement links TRBV4-2 to TRBJ2-3, with 8 bases matching TRBD2. V shed 0 bases, J shed 12 bases, and the junction held 8 bases outside the gene matches. The CDR3 consists of 14 residues. Germline V gene data show CDR1 as LGHNA and CDR2 as YNFKEQ. Here the CDR3 DNA reads TGTGCCAGCAGCCAAGAGCTAGCGGGCCATCCTCAGTATTTT. This encodes CASSQELAGHPQYF.

The chain is built from TRBV5-1 and TRBJ2-1, with 9 positions matching TRBD1. The CDR3 length is 14 residues. The junction had 4 bases not matched to a gene; V was cut back by 3 bases and J by 6 bases. Germline CDR1 reads SGHRS; CDR2 reads YFSETQ. DNA of the CDR3: TGCGCCAGCAGCTGGGGACAGGGCCCCAATGAGCAGTTCTTC. Amino acid sequence: CASSWGQGPNEQFF.

The rearrangement links TRBV11-1 to TRBJ2-5, with D tentatively TRBD2 (5 bases). The CDR3 is 13 amino acids. Germline lookup yields CDR1 SGHAT and CDR2 FQDESV (reference sequence). V shed 2 bases and J shed 5 bases, with 9 bases lying between them. Written as DNA, the CDR3 is TGTGCCAGCAGCTTAACGTGGGAGGAGACCCAGTACTTC. This gives the protein CASSLTWEETQYF.

The gene calls are TRBV7-6 and TRBJ1-1; 9 bases map to TRBD1. CDR3 size: 14 residues. J was trimmed by 2 bases and V by 6 bases; bases with no gene match: 4. Germline V gene sequence: CDR1 SGHVS, CDR2 FNYEAQ. CDR3 sequence reads: CASSLGQGNTEAFF. In DNA form, the CDR3 reads TGTGCCAGCAGTTTGGGACAGGGTAACACTGAAGCTTTCTTT.

The chain combines TRBV28 with TRBJ2-3, with 7 bases aligning to TRBD1. Germline V gives CDR1 MDHEN, CDR2 SYDVKM. There are 15 residues in the CDR3. The ends lost 6 bases at V and 2 bases at J; junction bases unmatched: 8. In DNA, the CDR3 is TGTGCCAGCAGCCCTCCGGGACAGTACACAGATACGCAGTATTTT. Protein product: CASSPPGQYTDTQYF.

The chain is built from TRBV19 and TRBJ1-5; no clear D gene. The CDR3 is made up of 13 amino acids. V was trimmed by 1 base and J by 4 bases, leaving 5 bases between them. The V gene's germline CDR1 is LNHDA and CDR2 SQIVND (reference sequence). Here the CDR3 DNA reads TGTGCCAGTAGTATAGCCCTGAATCAGCCCCAGCATTTT. Residues: CASSIALNQPQHF.

This rearrangement joins TRBV6-5 to TRBJ1-4, with 7 bases lining up with TRBD1. There are 16 residues in the CDR3. Germline CDR1 is MNHEY and CDR2 is SVGAGI. The V and J ends lost 0 bases and 7 bases, in that order; junction bases with no gene match: 8. As DNA, the CDR3 is TGTGCCAGCAGTTACTCGGACAGGTCCTGGGGTGAAAAACTGTTTTTT. Protein product: CASSYSDRSWGEKLFF.

The chain carries TRBV2 and TRBJ1-2, with D maybe TRBD1 (6 bases). Germline CDR1 SNHLY, CDR2 FYNNEI. This CDR3 is 15 amino acids long. Trimming left V 2 bases short and J 2 bases short, with 12 bases between. The CDR3 region is CASSEPTGMNYGYTF. For the CDR3, the DNA is TGTGCCAGCAGTGAACCCACAGGGATGAACTATGGCTACACCTTC.

The chain uses TRBV5-1 and TRBJ2-5; 7 nucleotides line up with TRBD2. V trimming: 1 base; J trimming: 5 bases; junction bases outside the gene matches: 8. CDR1 SGHRS and CDR2 YFSETQ come from the germline V gene. The CDR3 loop spans 15 amino acids. CDR3: CASSLTGGSLETQYF. As DNA, the CDR3 is TGCGCCAGCAGCTTGACTGGCGGGAGTTTGGAGACCCAGTACTTC. Full variable domain (rest looked up from reference TRBV5-1 and TRBJ2-5): KAGVTQTPRYLIKTRGQQVTLSCSPISGHRSVSWYQQTPGQGLQFLFEYFSETQRNKGNFPGRFSGRQFSNSRSEMNVSTLELGDSALYLCASSLTGGSLETQYFGPGTRLLVL.

This clone was found a few times. The rearrangement uses TRBV18 and TRBJ2-7; 10 nucleotides agree with TRBD2. After removal of 2 bases from V and 3 bases from J, the junction contained 4 bases not matched to a gene. The CDR3 has 15 amino acids. The V gene's germline CDR1 is KGHSH and CDR2 LQKENI. In DNA, the CDR3 is TGTGCCAGCTCACCAGTAGCGGGGGGTGACTACGAGCAGTACTTC. It yields the protein CASSPVAGGDYEQYF.

This sequence joins TRBV28 and TRBJ2-7; 12 bases line up with TRBD2. The CDR3 totals 16 residues. The V gene end was trimmed by 7 bases and the J gene end by 3 bases; junction bases not matched to a gene: 10. Germline CDR1 is MDHEN and CDR2 is SYDVKM. This CDR3 reads CASNLAGGPFGYEQYF. The CDR3 DNA is TGTGCCAGCAATCTAGCGGGAGGGCCTTTTGGCTACGAGCAGTACTTC. The variable domain in full, with the rest retrieved from reference TRBV28 and TRBJ2-7, is DVKVTQSSRYLVKRTGEKVFLECVQDMDHENMFWYRQDPGLGLRLIYFSYDVKMKEKGDIPEGYSVSREKKERFSLILESASTNQTSMYLCASNLAGGPFGYEQYFGPGTRLTVT.

This clone was counted between two and nine times. The chain is built from TRBV7-8 and TRBJ1-4, with TRBD1 matching 8 bases. V was pared by 7 bases and J by 5 bases, with 12 bases of the junction left unmatched. The V gene's germline CDR1 is SGHVS and CDR2 FQNEAQ. The CDR3 loop spans 16 amino acids. The CDR3 bases are TGTGCCAGCACCCCTTGGGACAGGCCGGGGAATGAAAAACTGTTTTTT. It encodes CASTPWDRPGNEKLFF.

This chain connects TRBV5-1 to TRBJ2-7, with 11 bases lining up with TRBD1. The CDR3 runs 15 residues. Germline CDR1 SGHRS, CDR2 YFSETQ. V dropped 0 bases and J dropped 4; count of bases not matched to a gene: 3. CDR3 region: CASSLGTGGGYEQYF. CDR3 DNA: TGCGCCAGCAGCTTGGGGACAGGGGGCGGGTACGAGCAGTACTTC.

The chain recombines TRBV9 with TRBJ1-3; the D gene is possibly TRBD1 (5 bases). V lost 0 bases to trimming and J lost 6 bases, with 7 bases between them. Per germline, CDR1 SGDLS and CDR2 YYNGEE. CDR3 size: 13 residues. CDR3 coding DNA: TGTGCCAGCAGCGTAGGGGGGGTAAACACCATATATTTT. Translated, it gives CASSVGGVNTIYF.

The V call is TRBV19, the J call TRBJ1-5, with unresolved D. Trimming took 5 bases from V and 0 from J, leaving 11 bases between them. The CDR3 covers 15 residues. From germline, CDR1 is LNHDA and CDR2 SQIVND (reference sequence). CDR3 amino acids: CASSPRELSNQPQHF. CDR3 nucleotide sequence: TGTGCCAGTAGTCCCCGGGAGCTTAGCAATCAGCCCCAGCATTTT.

In its sample, this clone was seen once. The CDR3 region is CSVGGGRGDNQPQHF. CDR3 coding DNA: TGCAGCGTTGGGGGGGGTCGAGGGGACAATCAGCCCCAGCATTTT. J is TRBJ1-5 and V is TRBV29-1; perhaps TRBD1 as D (5 bases). V was trimmed by 4 bases and J by 3 bases, leaving 16 bases between them. Germline V gives CDR1 SQVTM, CDR2 ANQGSEA. The CDR3 is made up of 15 amino acids.

J is TRBJ2-3 and V is TRBV15, with 10 bases fitting TRBD2. Per the germline V gene, CDR1 is LNHNV and CDR2 is YYDKDF (reference sequence). Germline trimming cut 5 bases from V and 3 bases from J; bases unmatched to any gene: 5. CDR3 length equals 15 residues. The CDR3 spells CATSLAGDYTDTQYF. CDR3 bases: TGTGCCACCAGCCTAGCGGGGGACTATACAGATACGCAGTATTTT. The variable domain in full, completed from reference TRBV15 and TRBJ2-3, reads DAMVIQNPRYQVTQFGKPVTLSCSQTLNHNVMYWYQQKSSQAPKLLFHYYDKDFNNEADTPDNFQSRRPNTSFCFLDIRSPGLGDTAMYLCATSLAGDYTDTQYFGPGTRLTVL.

This clone was detected only a few times. The chain couples TRBV5-8 to TRBJ2-2; no clear D. This CDR3 spans 13 amino acids. Germline loops: CDR1 SGHTS, CDR2 YDEGEE. V shed 4 bases and J shed 0 bases, with 4 bases lying between them. The CDR3 DNA reads TGTGCCAGCAGCCTCCCGAACACCGGGGAGCTGTTTTTT. It yields the protein CASSLPNTGELFF.

The rearrangement joins TRBV9 to TRBJ2-1; possibly TRBD2 for D (5 bases). The CDR3 totals 14 residues. The V and J ends lost 0 bases and 7 bases respectively, with 11 bases between them. Germline V gene data show CDR1 as SGDLS and CDR2 as YYNGEE. CDR3 in DNA: TGTGCCAGCAGCGTAGAAGGTAGCGCTAATGAGCAGTTCTTC. This sequence encodes CASSVEGSANEQFF.

The rearrangement links TRBV5-1 to TRBJ2-7; 10 bases are a match to TRBD1. V shed 6 bases, J shed 3 bases, and the junction held 9 bases outside the gene matches. CDR3 length: 15 residues. Germline CDR1 reads SGHRS; CDR2 reads YFSETQ. CDR3 in DNA: TGCGCCAGCACCCCCCGGACAGGGGGTGGCTACGAGCAGTACTTC. It yields the protein CASTPRTGGGYEQYF.

This CDR3 is CASSSGLHTNYGYTF. CDR3 nucleotide sequence: TGTGCCAGCAGTTCAGGGCTCCATACTAACTATGGCTACACCTTC. This chain uses TRBV28 with TRBJ1-2; perhaps TRBD1 as D (5 bases). V was shortened by 4 bases and J by 0 bases, with 12 bases between the two germline ends. This CDR3 spans 15 amino acids. Germline CDR1 is MDHEN and CDR2 is SYDVKM.

This clone was observed a single time. The rearrangement uses TRBV27 and TRBJ1-2; possibly TRBD1 for D (5 bases). V was trimmed by 5 bases and J by 4 bases, leaving 14 bases between them. Germline values: CDR1 MNHEY, CDR2 SMNVEV (reference sequence). This CDR3 is built from 14 residues. The CDR3 protein is CASSIGVSGYGYTF. The CDR3 DNA sequence: TGTGCCAGCAGTATAGGGGTATCGGGCTATGGCTACACCTTC.

The rearrangement uses TRBV5-4 and TRBJ2-3; tentatively, D is TRBD1 (6 bases). CDR1 and CDR2 (germline): SGHNT, YYREEE (reference sequence). The CDR3 has 14 residues. The V end was cut by 5 bases, the J end by 0 bases, with 10 bases between. The CDR3 DNA reads as TGTGCCAGCAGGACAGGCCCTAGCACAGATACGCAGTATTTT. This sequence encodes CASRTGPSTDTQYF.

This clone was counted between two and nine times. The CDR3 is CATSWGRGMSTGELFF. Here the CDR3 DNA reads TGTGCCACCAGCTGGGGCAGGGGGATGAGCACCGGGGAGCTGTTTTTT. The chain has TRBV15 and TRBJ2-2; 7 positions match TRBD1. Germline lookup yields CDR1 LNHNV and CDR2 YYDKDF (reference sequence). This CDR3 region has 16 residues. Trimming took 5 bases from V and 4 from J; bases not matched to a gene: 10.

V and J are TRBV30 and TRBJ1-3, with D perhaps matching TRBD1 (5 bases). CDR3 length: 15 amino acids. The germline CDR1 and CDR2 sequences are GTSNPN and SVGIG (reference sequence). V was clipped by 5 bases and J by 0 bases, with 14 bases between them. The chain's CDR3 is CAWGSRVRSGNTIYF. As DNA, the CDR3 is TGTGCCTGGGGTTCCAGGGTTCGCTCTGGAAACACCATATATTTT.

CDR3 coding DNA: TGTGCCAGCAGCCCAAGTTCCGGGACAGGGGGGGAGACCCAGTACTTC. Its translation is CASSPSSGTGGETQYF. This chain links TRBV7-8 with TRBJ2-5; 11 bases agree with TRBD1. J gave up 5 bases and V 5 bases, and 10 bases lay outside the gene matches. The length of the CDR3 is 16 residues. Per germline, CDR1 SGHVS and CDR2 FQNEAQ.

This sequence joins TRBV6-5 and TRBJ2-3, with D hard to call. Germline V gene lookup returns CDR1 MNHEY and CDR2 SVGAGI. V was pared by 8 bases and J by 0 bases, with 9 bases between. CDR3 length: 13 residues. The CDR3 sequence is CASSSPSTDTQYF. The CDR3 coding sequence is TGTGCCAGCTCTTCCCCTAGCACAGATACGCAGTATTTT.

This clone turned up a few times. The chain recombines TRBV28 with TRBJ1-2; 8 positions agree with TRBD1. Per the germline V gene, CDR1 is MDHEN and CDR2 is SYDVKM. With V trimmed by 5 bases and J by 4 bases, 15 bases remained unmatched. The CDR3 loop spans 17 amino acids. In DNA form, the CDR3 reads TGTGCCAGCAGTCCGGACAGGGCGATTGTGTTTGGCTATGGCTACACCTTC. It is translated as CASSPDRAIVFGYGYTF.